Given below is one T cell receptor beta chain in context. Its cognate antigen is unknown. The source of the sample is a study of blood T cells in healthy people across ages. General study results and limits: There was no known CMV status for donors, so expanded clonotype changes were possibly confounded.

Isolated per sample were at least 6 million PBMCs. The CDR3 has 16 residues. V shed 5 bases and J 5 bases; nucleotides not matched to a gene: 12. Germline V gene sequence: CDR1 MNHEY, CDR2 SVGAGI. Alongside a J-beta primer mix, a sample-barcoded 5' primer served in a second PCR lasting 7 to 11 cycles. TCRdb ran MiXCR on the 5' RACE reads and lists one entry per CDR3 protein. The profile shows about 940,000 distinct CDR3 sequences, roughly 52% of them singletons. The specimen was blood. The source is a man younger than 40 in good health. The chain uses TRBV6-5 and TRBJ2-7; 10 bases line up with TRBD1. The CDR3 region has the DNA TGTGCCAGCAGTCGCTCATCGGGACAGGGGCGTAACGAGCAGTACTTC. This sequence encodes CASSRSSGQGRNEQYF.